This T cell receptor (beta chain) was captured by sequencing in a study of T cells after somatic rescue of genetic block. The CDR3 is 15 amino acids. The V end was cut by 2 bases, the J end by 4 bases, with 12 bases between. Germline CDR1 and CDR2: SGHNT and YENEEA. Method: immunoSEQ multiplex PCR; TCRdb's copy keeps in-frame clones and lacks some. The sample carries about 67,000 clones, about 91% recorded once. The table lists this clone with a count of one. V gene TRBV11-3 combines with J gene TRBJ2-1; D gene unclear. The clonotype originates from a man aged 40-55 years. The sequenced sample consisted of peripheral blood mononuclear cells (PBMCs). The CDR3 DNA sequence: TGTGCCAGCAGCTTAAGAGGAGAAGAGTACAATGAGCAGTTCTTC. Translation: CASSLRGEEYNEQFF. Full variable domain (missing parts from reference TRBV11-3 and TRBJ2-1): EAGVVQSPRYKIIEKKQPVAFWCNPISGHNTLYWYLQNLGQGPELLIRYENEEAVDDSQLPKDRFSAERLKGVDSTLKIQPAELGDSAVYLCASSLRGEEYNEQFFGPGTRLTVL.